This T cell receptor gamma chain was sequenced during a study of γδ T cells in repeated Plasmodium falciparum infection. Study summary: Age- and gender-matched Australian children served as comparison for malaria-exposed Malian children.

TCRdb re-called the multiplex PCR reads using CATT. The top ten hold roughly 19% of the sample, which has 28,000 or so gamma-chain clones, more than 1.4% seen once. This clone appeared a few times. Only one base separates this from a far larger clonotype, so it likely reflects a read error. Other DNA sequences in the same sample also yield this CDR3. Gammadelta T cells were flow-sorted from PBMC into Vgamma9/Vdelta2+ and Vdelta2-negative populations for bulk analysis. Germline loops: CDR1 GITISATS, CDR2 ISYDGTV (reference sequence). CDR3 size: 13 residues. Called V gene: TRGV9; the J gene was not called. The source is a pool of human donors (malaria-infected and uninfected, not separated). Sequencing input: gamma-delta T cells from blood. The CDR3 sequence is CALWEPPTNKKLF. CDR3 DNA sequence: TGTGCCTTGTGGGAGCCCCCTACAAATAAGAAACTTTTT.